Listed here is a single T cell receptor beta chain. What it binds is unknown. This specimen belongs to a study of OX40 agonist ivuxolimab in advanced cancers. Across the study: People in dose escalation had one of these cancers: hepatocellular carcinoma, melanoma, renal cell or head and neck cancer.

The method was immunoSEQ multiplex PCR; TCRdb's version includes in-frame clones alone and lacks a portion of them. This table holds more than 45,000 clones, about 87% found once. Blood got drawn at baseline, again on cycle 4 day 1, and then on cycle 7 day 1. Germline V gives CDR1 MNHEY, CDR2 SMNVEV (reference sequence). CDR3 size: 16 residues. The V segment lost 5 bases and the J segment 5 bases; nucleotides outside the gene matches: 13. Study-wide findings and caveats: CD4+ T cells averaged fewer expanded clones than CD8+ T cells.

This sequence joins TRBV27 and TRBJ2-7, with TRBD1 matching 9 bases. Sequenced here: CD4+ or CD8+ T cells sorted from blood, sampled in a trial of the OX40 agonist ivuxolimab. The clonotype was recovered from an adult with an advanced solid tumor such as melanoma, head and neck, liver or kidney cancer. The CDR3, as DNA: TGTGCCAGCAGTGCTTCCGGGACAGGGAGTAGAAACGAGCAGTACTTC. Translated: CASSASGTGSRNEQYF.